This TCR beta chain is drawn from a study of T cell repertoires in cytomegalovirus infection. Study information: Researchers turned to recently identified HLA-C-restricted CMV epitopes as well as well-studied HLA-B-restricted ones. CMV infection and matching HLA type were both indicated by public TCR beta signatures.

Trimming at V came to 0 bases and at J to 0 bases, leaving 11 bases not matched to a gene. CDR1 is DFQATT, CDR2 SNEGSKA, per germline (reference sequence). The CDR3 sequence is 17 residues long. TCRdb passed the reads through MiXCR, listing each CDR3 protein once. The data hold about a million distinct CDR3 sequences, with around 29% observed a single time. On this clonotype: Its antigen is not identified.

The clonotype was recovered from a human donor in good health (CMV status not recorded). Some clones in this sample may be carry-over from other donors' samples. This material consisted of cultured CD8+ T cells from PBMCs, taken from culture after CMV antigen stimulation. V and J are TRBV20-1 and TRBJ2-7; the match to TRBD1 covers 7 bases. The CDR3 coding sequence is TGCAGTGCTAGAGATGGGGACCCAGGACAGGCCTCCTACGAGCAGTACGTC. It encodes CSARDGDPGQASYEQYV.